This TCR beta chain was identified during a study of OX40 agonist ivuxolimab in advanced cancers. For the study at large: The dose-escalation cohort was approximately 85% male, with a mean age of 60 years, ranging about 20 to 85. Whole-study findings and limits: Antigens targeted by the expanded peripheral T cells were not determined. Blood T cells, both CD4+ and CD8+, expanded clonally by week 6 at 0.1 to 3.0 mg/kg.

Only in-frame clones appear in the TCRdb table, and some are missing; sequencing was by immunoSEQ multiplex PCR. The repertoire includes around 81,000 clones, around 80% of them detected once, and 6.5% to 8% sits in the top ten. Note on this clone: What it binds is unknown.

Source: CD4+ or CD8+ T cells sorted from blood, taken in a trial of the OX40 agonist ivuxolimab. This sequence was found in an adult with an advanced solid tumor such as melanoma, head and neck, liver or kidney cancer.

The CDR3, as DNA: TGTGCCAGCAGCTTAACCCCGGGGAACAATGAGCAGTTCTTC. Encoded protein: CASSLTPGNNEQFF. The chain joins TRBV7-9 to TRBJ2-1, with D possibly being TRBD2 (5 bases). The V end lost 2 bases, the J end lost 5 bases, and 10 bases lay between the germline ends. Germline lookup yields CDR1 SEHNR and CDR2 FQNEAQ (reference sequence). The CDR3 consists of 14 residues.